Listed here are 29 T cell receptor beta chains from one sample, sequenced in a study of cytomegalovirus exposure and HLA in healthy donors. 13 Jbeta primers and 60 Vbeta primers were used for the PCR. Repertoires were generated with immunoSEQ multiplex PCR, while TCRdb's copy carries only in-frame clones and drops some. The repertoire consists of more than 45,000 clones, with less than 85% occurring once and the leading ten covering around 19%. The sequenced material came from PBMCs. These receptors were collected from a woman aged 55-69 years in good health and CMV-seropositive.

This clone was seen more than once but under ten times. V usage is TRBV5-5 and J usage is TRBJ1-3; maybe TRBD1 (6 bases). This CDR3 is 15 amino acids long. V dropped 3 bases and J dropped 2 bases, with 12 bases sitting between them. Germline CDR1 SGHKS, CDR2 YYEKEE (reference sequence). In nucleotides, the CDR3 is TGTGCCAGCAGCTACCAACAGGGTGCTGGAAACACCATATATTTT. It encodes CASSYQQGAGNTIYF.

A note on this clone: This sample includes further DNA sequences coding for the same CDR3. The chain couples TRBV5-1 to TRBJ2-1; the match to TRBD2 covers 13 bases. The V segment lost 6 bases and the J segment 9 bases; nucleotides outside the gene matches: 9. Germline V gives CDR1 SGHRS, CDR2 YFSETQ. The CDR3 contains 15 residues. The CDR3 loop reads CASTTLAGGQTEQFF. CDR3 nucleotide sequence: TGCGCCAGCACCACACTAGCGGGGGGGCAGACTGAGCAGTTCTTC.

V usage is TRBV6-1 and J usage is TRBJ1-2; D uncertain. Trimming took 5 bases from V and 7 from J, leaving 14 bases between them. Germline CDR1 and CDR2: MNHNS and SASEGT. This CDR3 comprises 13 residues. The CDR3 nucleotides read TGTGCCAGCAGTCACGAAGACTTGATTGGCTACACCTTC. It encodes CASSHEDLIGYTF.

This chain links TRBV7-3 with TRBJ2-5, with TRBD2 matching 8 bases. V lost 2 bases to trimming and J lost 4 bases; unmatched junction nucleotides: 6. The CDR3 consists of 15 residues. The germline gives CDR1 SGHTA, CDR2 FQGTGA. In nucleotides, the CDR3 is TGTGCCAGCAGCTTACGGGGGGGGTCCAGAGAGACCCAGTACTTC. Translated, it gives CASSLRGGSRETQYF.

The chain links TRBV7-9 to TRBJ2-7; TRBD1 matches 9 bases. Germline lookup yields CDR1 SEHNR and CDR2 FQNEAQ (reference sequence). The CDR3 runs 14 residues. V gave up 8 bases and J gave up 6 bases; unmatched junction bases: 11. The CDR3 DNA is TGTGCCAGCTCCGGGACAGGGTTGTTCGGCGAGCAGTACTTC. Protein product: CASSGTGLFGEQYF.

The rearrangement joins TRBV5-1 to TRBJ2-5; D possibly corresponds to TRBD2 (6 bases). The CDR3 contains 14 residues. CDR1 SGHRS and CDR2 YFSETQ come from the germline V gene. The V gene lost 0 bases and the J gene lost 3 bases, with 9 bases spanning the gap. In DNA form, the CDR3 reads TGCGCCAGCAGCTTGGCGGGCGGGGAAGAGACCCAGTACTTC. Translation: CASSLAGGEETQYF.

V gene TRBV7-2 combines with J gene TRBJ1-2, with 8 bases that match TRBD1. This CDR3 is 14 amino acids long. The germline V gene has CDR1 SGHTA and CDR2 FQGNSA. The J segment lost 3 bases and the V segment lost 2 bases, leaving 2 bases of the junction unmatched. The CDR3 bases are TGTGCCAGCAGCTTACAGGGGGCGGACTATGGCTACACCTTC. Amino acid sequence: CASSLQGADYGYTF.

The chain carries TRBV6-5 and TRBJ2-7; possible D gene TRBD1, 5 bases. This CDR3 comprises 13 residues. In germline, CDR1 is MNHEY, CDR2 SVGAGI. V gave up 2 bases and J gave up 6 bases, with 11 bases separating them. The CDR3 region has the DNA TGTGCCAGCAGTTACGTTGTCCAGGGCGAGCAGTACTTC. Its translation is CASSYVVQGEQYF.

This clone qualifies as medium-sized. The chain is built from TRBV10-3 and TRBJ1-1; D gene ambiguous. The germline V gene encodes CDR1 ENHRY and CDR2 SYGVKD. The CDR3 extends over 14 amino acids. V lost 2 bases and J lost 3, with 10 bases in between. The CDR3 spells CAISEPGIDTEAFF. DNA of the CDR3: TGTGCCATCAGTGAGCCCGGTATTGACACTGAAGCTTTCTTT.

The rearrangement links TRBV7-6 to TRBJ1-5; 10 bases match TRBD1. The CDR3 runs to 15 residues. Trimming removed 5 bases from V and 5 bases from J; junction bases left unmatched: 6. Germline CDR1 reads SGHVS; CDR2 reads FNYEAQ. CDR3: CASSMGQGLHQPQHF. The CDR3 coding sequence is TGTGCCAGCAGCATGGGACAGGGGCTGCATCAGCCCCAGCATTTT.

The J gene is TRBJ1-2, the V gene TRBV4-3; 7 nucleotides line up with TRBD1. After removal of 3 bases from V and 3 bases from J, the junction contained 10 bases not matched to a gene. CDR1 LGHNA and CDR2 YSLEER come from the germline V gene. This CDR3 region has 16 residues. The chain's CDR3 is CASSQDRTGTYYGYTF. The CDR3 bases are TGCGCCAGCAGCCAGGACAGGACCGGGACCTACTATGGCTACACCTTC.

The chain carries TRBV19 and TRBJ2-1; D not certain. V was cut by 3 bases and J by 0 bases, with 6 bases left in between. Germline values: CDR1 LNHDA, CDR2 SQIVND (reference sequence). The CDR3 spans 14 residues. CDR3 DNA: TGTGCCAGTAGTATCCCCTACTCCTACAATGAGCAGTTCTTC. Its protein is CASSIPYSYNEQFF.

The gene calls are TRBV5-1 and TRBJ2-5; a weak D match, TRBD2 (5 bases). V was clipped by 7 bases and J by 2 bases, with 12 bases between them. Germline V gene sequence: CDR1 SGHRS, CDR2 YFSETQ. The CDR3 consists of 13 residues. The CDR3 DNA sequence: TGCGCCAGCCAGTCGGAGGTTCAAGAGACCCAGTACTTC. This encodes CASQSEVQETQYF.

This sequence joins TRBV7-9 and TRBJ1-1, with D possibly being TRBD1 (6 bases). With 4 bases removed from V and 4 bases from J, the gap between germline ends came to 10 bases. The CDR3 has 13 residues. From germline, CDR1 is SEHNR and CDR2 FQNEAQ (reference sequence). CDR3 in amino acids: CASSYRVSTEAFF. The CDR3 DNA sequence: TGTGCCAGCAGCTACAGGGTGAGCACTGAAGCTTTCTTT.

A single count supports this clone. The gene calls are TRBV5-5 and TRBJ2-2, with 9 bases lining up with TRBD1. CDR3 length: 14 residues. V trimming: 3 bases; J trimming: 7 bases; junction bases outside the gene matches: 4. Per germline, CDR1 SGHKS and CDR2 YYEKEE (reference sequence). This chain's CDR3 is CASSWGQGIGELFF. The DNA of the CDR3 is TGTGCCAGCAGCTGGGGACAGGGAATCGGGGAGCTGTTTTTT.

The genes are TRBV4-3 and TRBJ1-2, with D unresolved. The CDR3 length is 13 residues. Germline V lookup: CDR1 LGHNA, CDR2 YSLEER. V lost 4 bases and J 4 bases, leaving 10 bases between the germline ends. For the CDR3, the DNA is TGCGCCAGCAGCCGAGGGCGTGGCTATGGCTACACCTTC. Its translation: CASSRGRGYGYTF.

The chain carries TRBV7-2 and TRBJ2-2, with a tentative D call TRBD1 (5 bases). The CDR3 covers 13 residues. V lost 6 bases and J lost 11, with 16 bases in between. CDR1 is SGHTA, CDR2 FQGNSA, per germline. Here the CDR3 reads CASRSGHYSELFF. The DNA of the CDR3 is TGTGCCAGCAGATCAGGACACTACTCTGAGCTGTTTTTT.

This chain joins TRBV14 and TRBJ2-1; possibly TRBD1 for D (5 bases). V lost 5 bases and J lost 5, with 13 bases in between. Germline V gene lookup returns CDR1 SGHDN and CDR2 FVKESK. The CDR3 consists of 14 residues. CDR3 nucleotides: TGTGCCAGCAGCTACCAGACAGTTGACAATGAGCAGTTCTTC. Its protein is CASSYQTVDNEQFF.

This sequence joins TRBV4-2 and TRBJ1-1; 7 bases agree with TRBD1. J was trimmed by 3 bases and V by 7 bases; bases with no gene match: 11. CDR1 and CDR2 from the germline V gene are LGHNA and YNFKEQ. The CDR3 sequence is 15 residues long. This CDR3 reads CASNLIHGTDTEAFF. The CDR3 region has the DNA TGTGCCAGCAATCTGATACACGGGACAGACACTGAAGCTTTCTTT.

This clone was detected once. This chain uses TRBV5-1 with TRBJ1-6; weak D call: TRBD1 (6 bases). CDR1 and CDR2 (germline): SGHRS, YFSETQ. Trimming took off 0 bases at V and 8 bases at J, with 12 bases between the two ends. This CDR3 is 15 amino acids long. This CDR3 reads CASSLGGGVDSPLHF. CDR3 in DNA: TGCGCCAGCAGCTTGGGAGGGGGAGTGGATTCACCCCTCCACTTT.

This chain links TRBV10-3 with TRBJ1-2, with D maybe TRBD1 (6 bases). The CDR3 spans 15 residues. Looked up from germline, CDR1 is ENHRY and CDR2 is SYGVKD. V lost 3 bases, J lost 5 bases, and 16 bases lay in between. This CDR3 is CAISEGARGGYGYTF. The CDR3 nucleotides are TGTGCCATCAGTGAAGGGGCTCGAGGGGGTTATGGCTACACCTTC.

This clone was counted only a few times. The V gene is TRBV5-8, the J gene TRBJ1-5; the D gene is possibly TRBD1 (5 bases). Trimming took off 4 bases at V and 3 bases at J, with 17 bases between the two ends. Germline CDR1 and CDR2: SGHTS and YDEGEE. The CDR3 has 16 residues. The CDR3 loop reads CASSPRRGLVNQPQHF. As DNA, the CDR3 is TGTGCCAGCAGCCCCCGAAGGGGCCTTGTCAATCAGCCCCAGCATTTT.

The chain uses TRBV2 and TRBJ2-2; 7 positions match TRBD1. CDR3 length: 14 residues. The ends lost 6 bases at V and 3 bases at J; junction bases unmatched: 4. CDR1 is SNHLY, CDR2 FYNNEI, per germline. CDR3 in amino acids: CASRLQGDTGELFF. For the CDR3, the DNA is TGTGCCAGCAGGCTTCAGGGGGACACCGGGGAGCTGTTTTTT.

The chain carries TRBV7-9 and TRBJ1-6, with TRBD1 as a possible D gene (5 bases). The V end lost 6 bases, the J end lost 5 bases, and 20 bases lay between the germline ends. Germline assignment: CDR1 SEHNR and CDR2 FQNEAQ (reference sequence). The CDR3 is 17 amino acids. The CDR3 is CASRWKGDFFDNSPLHF. The CDR3 DNA reads TGTGCCAGCAGATGGAAAGGGGATTTTTTCGATAATTCACCCCTCCACTTT.

The CDR3 region is CAIRDRVNTEAFF. The CDR3, as DNA: TGTGCCATCAGGGACAGGGTTAACACTGAAGCTTTCTTT. V is TRBV10-3 and J is TRBJ1-1, with 8 bases lining up with TRBD1. The length of the CDR3 is 13 residues. Trimming removed 6 bases from V and 2 bases from J; junction bases left unmatched: 2. Germline assignment: CDR1 ENHRY and CDR2 SYGVKD.

The chain recombines TRBV10-3 with TRBJ1-1, with D hard to call. The CDR3 covers 18 residues. Germline CDR1 reads ENHRY; CDR2 reads SYGVKD. The V end was cut by 6 bases, the J end by 0 bases, with 23 bases between. CDR3 DNA: TGTGCCATCAGGTCAGCATCTATTTTAGCTTCCATGAACACTGAAGCTTTCTTT. Translation: CAIRSASILASMNTEAFF.

This chain connects TRBV7-2 to TRBJ1-5, with D uncertain. The CDR3 covers 16 residues. Trimming took 2 bases from V and 4 from J, leaving 15 bases between them. Germline assignment: CDR1 SGHTA and CDR2 FQGNSA. The CDR3 is CASSLRSEGTNQPQHF. In nucleotides, the CDR3 is TGTGCCAGCAGCTTACGGTCGGAGGGAACGAATCAGCCCCAGCATTTT. Looking up the rest from reference TRBV7-2 and TRBJ1-5 gives the full variable domain: GAGVSQSPSNKVTEKGKDVELRCDPISGHTALYWYRQSLGQGLEFLIYFQGNSAPDKSGLPSDRFSAERTGGSVSTLTIQRTQQEDSAVYLCASSLRSEGTNQPQHFGDGTRLSIL.

The rearrangement links TRBV27 to TRBJ1-5, with 7 bases that match TRBD1. J lost 6 bases, V lost 4 bases, and 9 bases had no gene match. Germline assignment: CDR1 MNHEY and CDR2 SMNVEV (reference sequence). The CDR3 consists of 15 residues. CDR3 sequence: CASSSIQGLFQPQHF. In DNA, the CDR3 is TGTGCCAGCAGTTCAATACAGGGGTTGTTTCAGCCCCAGCATTTT.

The chain recombines TRBV5-6 with TRBJ1-6; TRBD1 might be the D (5 bases). V was pared by 4 bases and J by 1 base, with 15 bases between. The CDR3 runs 17 residues. Germline V gene data show CDR1 as SGHDT and CDR2 as YYEEEE. CDR3 sequence reads: CASSIPGNRSYNSPLHF. The DNA of the CDR3 is TGTGCCAGCAGCATCCCAGGGAACAGATCCTATAATTCACCCCTCCACTTT.